The rows below give T cell receptor beta chains drawn from one sample of a study of blood T cells in healthy people across ages. TCRdb ran MiXCR on the 5' RACE reads and lists one entry per CDR3 protein. The sample shows hundreds of thousands of distinct CDR3 sequences, 20% to 25% of them seen only once. These same data were also listed under a study on T cells of mothers and their children.

The sequencing sample was made of blood. These receptors were collected from a boy between 10 and 17 years old in good health. The CDR3 runs from the conserved cysteine through the conserved F or W. The D gene is left open where the match is weak. Size values are once, few and many counts, or a class for expanded clones, and some rows have none.

j_gene: TRBJ2-3
v_gene: TRBV7-9
d_gene: TRBD2
abundance: few
CDR3aa: CASSPGLATTDTQYF
CDR3nt: TGTGCCAGCAGTCCTGGACTAGCAACGACAGATACGCAGTATTTT

j_gene: TRBJ2-5
v_gene: TRBV10-1
d_gene: -
abundance: -
CDR3aa: CASSPSLLGETQYF
CDR3nt: TGCGCCAGCAGTCCTAGCCTCTTGGGGGAGACCCAGTACTTC

j_gene: TRBJ2-3
v_gene: TRBV29-1
d_gene: -
abundance: few
CDR3aa: CSVEGMDTDTQYF
CDR3nt: TGCAGCGTTGAAGGGATGGACACAGATACGCAGTATTTT

j_gene: TRBJ2-5
v_gene: TRBV28
d_gene: TRBD2
abundance: -
CDR3aa: CASSGTSGIPEETQYF
CDR3nt: TGTGCCAGCAGTGGGACTAGCGGGATCCCTGAGGAGACCCAGTACTTC

j_gene: TRBJ2-7
v_gene: TRBV19
d_gene: -
abundance: -
CDR3aa: CAAGTSYEQYF
CDR3nt: TGTGCCGCTGGGACCTCCTACGAGCAGTACTTC

j_gene: TRBJ2-2
v_gene: TRBV7-3
d_gene: -
abundance: -
CDR3aa: CASAGTGELFF
CDR3nt: TGTGCCAGCGCGGGCACCGGGGAGCTGTTTTTT

j_gene: TRBJ1-2
v_gene: TRBV29-1
d_gene: -
abundance: -
CDR3aa: CSVQGASYTF
CDR3nt: TGCAGCGTTCAGGGCGCGAGCTACACCTTC

j_gene: TRBJ1-1
v_gene: TRBV28
d_gene: -
abundance: -
CDR3aa: CASTHTRVNTEAFF
CDR3nt: TGTGCCAGCACCCATACAAGGGTTAACACTGAAGCTTTCTTT

j_gene: TRBJ2-5
v_gene: TRBV11-2
d_gene: -
abundance: few
CDR3aa: CASSLRDIQGRETQYF
CDR3nt: TGTGCCAGCAGCCTCCGGGACATCCAAGGTCGAGAGACCCAGTACTTC

j_gene: TRBJ2-7
v_gene: TRBV10-2
d_gene: -
abundance: -
CDR3aa: CASFRDKPYEQYF
CDR3nt: TGCGCCAGCTTCCGGGACAAGCCCTACGAGCAGTACTTC

j_gene: TRBJ2-2
v_gene: TRBV6-6
d_gene: TRBD2
abundance: -
CDR3aa: CASSYGASGGTGELFF
CDR3nt: TGTGCCAGCAGTTACGGGGCTAGCGGGGGCACCGGGGAGCTGTTTTTT

j_gene: TRBJ2-5
v_gene: TRBV6-2/TRBV6-3
d_gene: -
abundance: few
CDR3aa: CASSSATQETQYF
CDR3nt: TGTGCCAGCAGTTCCGCCACCCAGGAGACTCAGTACTTC

j_gene: TRBJ2-5
v_gene: TRBV6-5
d_gene: -
abundance: -
CDR3aa: CASSPRTDETQYF
CDR3nt: TGTGCCAGCAGTCCAAGGACGGACGAGACCCAGTACTTC

j_gene: TRBJ1-2
v_gene: TRBV27
d_gene: -
abundance: -
CDR3aa: CASRDPVNYGYTF
CDR3nt: TGTGCCAGCAGGGACCCAGTTAACTATGGCTACACCTTC

j_gene: TRBJ2-2
v_gene: TRBV15
d_gene: TRBD2
abundance: few
CDR3aa: CATSRETSIYTGELFF
CDR3nt: TGTGCCACCAGCAGAGAGACTAGCATTTACACCGGGGAGCTGTTTTTT